Listed here are 29 T cell receptor beta chains from one sample, sequenced in a study of vaccination effects on CD4 cells after COVID-19 (dated 2022 in TCRdb). These receptors have no known antigen. Library preparation employed the immunoSEQ multiplex PCR assay. TCRdb took this table from immuneACCESS and kept in-frame rearrangements with V and J called. Such tables lack part of the clones; where checked against another copy, unresolved V genes explain under half of the gap, and the rest is unexplained. The sample has 25,000 to 35,000 clones on record, 80% of them singletons. Over 4.5% of the sample rests with the top ten. In the ViraFEST assay, PBMC were stimulated with viral peptide pools, and TCR sequencing was then used to find antigen-specific CD4+ T cell clonotypes based on their expansion. After approximately eleven days of culture, CD4+ T cells were isolated with the EasySep CD4+ T cell isolation kit. Two doses of either the BNT162b2 or the mRNA-1273 mRNA SARS-CoV-2 vaccine were administered to participants.

Sequences were derived from CD4+ T cells from PBMCs cultured with SARS-CoV-2 spike peptides, sampled after COVID-19 vaccination. Interpreted using the paper, the cell subset or site label stands for: SARS-CoV-2 spike overlapping peptide pool stimulation. The source is a human donor who received a COVID-19 vaccine. Some clones in this sample may be carry-over from other donors' samples.

This chain uses TRBV2 with TRBJ2-7, with TRBD2 as a possible D gene (5 bases). The CDR3 covers 15 residues. Germline CDR1 is SNHLY and CDR2 is FYNNEI. The V and J ends lost 5 bases and 0 bases respectively, with 14 bases between them. The CDR3 is CASSYPRALSYEQYV. As DNA, the CDR3 is TGTGCCAGCAGTTACCCGAGGGCCCTCTCCTACGAGCAGTACGTC.

This clone was counted once. The rearrangement uses TRBV28 and TRBJ2-5, with D perhaps matching TRBD1 or TRBD2 (5 bases each). Trimming took off 4 bases at V and 4 bases at J, with 10 bases between the two ends. The CDR3 covers 13 residues. Germline CDR1 and CDR2: MDHEN and SYDVKM. As DNA, the CDR3 is TGTGCCAGCAGTTCCGGGACGCCAGAGACCCAGTACTTC. Amino acids: CASSSGTPETQYF.

V is TRBV19 and J is TRBJ1-4; D is unclear. V lost 5 bases and J lost 7, with 14 bases in between. Germline assignment: CDR1 LNHDA and CDR2 SQIVND (reference sequence). CDR3 size: 14 residues. The CDR3 bases are TGTGCCAGTAGTTTGGGAGCGACGGGTGAAAAACTGTTTTTT. It yields the protein CASSLGATGEKLFF.

Only a few counts were recorded for this clone. The chain joins TRBV28 to TRBJ1-1; 8 nucleotides agree with TRBD1. Losses at the gene ends were 7 bases for V and 4 bases for J; bases not matched to a gene: 8. This CDR3 has 14 residues. Germline lookup yields CDR1 MDHEN and CDR2 SYDVKM. As DNA, the CDR3 is TGTGCCAGCACAGGGGGCTTGCTGAGCACTGAAGCTTTCTTT. This translates into CASTGGLLSTEAFF.

The rearrangement uses TRBV15 and TRBJ2-5; D is undetermined. CDR3 length: 13 amino acids. CDR1 and CDR2 from the germline V gene are LNHNV and YYDKDF (reference sequence). Trimming left V 1 base short and J 3 bases short, with 6 bases between. Written as DNA, the CDR3 is TGTGCCACCAGCAGAGGCAGAGAAGAGACCCAGTACTTC. Its translation is CATSRGREETQYF.

V gene TRBV5-4 combines with J gene TRBJ2-5; D unclear. V lost 4 bases, J lost 2 bases, and 9 bases lay in between. CDR3 length: 13 amino acids. Germline CDR1 SGHNT, CDR2 YYREEE (reference sequence). CDR3: CASSVDLQETQYF. The CDR3, as DNA: TGTGCCAGCAGCGTTGACCTTCAAGAGACCCAGTACTTC.

This clone occurred once. The chain employs TRBV7-3 and TRBJ2-3, with TRBD1 identical over 9 bases. Per the germline V gene, CDR1 is SGHTA and CDR2 is FQGTGA. There are 14 residues in the CDR3. J lost 3 bases, V lost 5 bases, and 3 bases had no gene match. The CDR3 DNA is TGTGCCAGCAGCCAGGACAGGGGAACAGATACGCAGTATTTT. This gives the protein CASSQDRGTDTQYF.

This chain connects TRBV24-1 to TRBJ2-3, with 9 bases aligning to TRBD1. After removal of 4 bases from V and 3 bases from J, the junction contained 4 bases not matched to a gene. Germline V gene data show CDR1 as KGHDR and CDR2 as SFDVKD. The CDR3 has 15 residues. CDR3 region: CATSDPGTGTDTQYF. The CDR3 coding sequence is TGTGCCACCAGTGACCCCGGGACAGGGACAGATACGCAGTATTTT.

V is TRBV5-1 and J is TRBJ2-1, with 8 bases lining up with TRBD2. J gave up 8 bases and V 1 base, and 20 bases lay outside the gene matches. Germline CDR1 is SGHRS and CDR2 is YFSETQ. CDR3 length: 19 residues. As DNA, the CDR3 is TGCGCCAGCAGCTTGCCCTCAACTTTGGAGCGGGGGTCCAGGGATGAGCAGTTCTTC. Its protein is CASSLPSTLERGSRDEQFF.

The V and J genes are TRBV18 and TRBJ1-1; 10 bases are shared with TRBD1. J was trimmed by 5 bases and V by 7 bases; bases with no gene match: 4. The CDR3 runs to 13 residues. The germline CDR1 and CDR2 sequences are KGHSH and LQKENI. The CDR3 coding sequence is TGTGCCAGCTACTCGGACAGGGGGACTGAAGCTTTCTTT. Protein: CASYSDRGTEAFF. Full variable domain (missing parts from reference TRBV18 and TRBJ1-1): NAGVMQNPRHLVRRRGQEARLRCSPMKGHSHVYWYRQLPEEGLKFMVYLQKENIIDESGMPKERFSAEFPKEGPSILRIQQVVRGDSAAYFCASYSDRGTEAFFGQGTRLTVV.

The chain couples TRBV24-1 to TRBJ1-5; tentative D call: TRBD1 (5 bases). V dropped 5 bases and J dropped 5 bases, with 12 bases sitting between them. Germline assignment: CDR1 KGHDR and CDR2 SFDVKD. The CDR3 spans 14 residues. The CDR3 protein is CATSAPGPDQPQHF. The DNA for the CDR3 is TGTGCCACCAGTGCCCCGGGACCCGATCAGCCCCAGCATTTT.

This chain connects TRBV7-2 to TRBJ2-1; maybe TRBD1 (6 bases). This CDR3 region has 15 residues. Germline loops: CDR1 SGHTA, CDR2 FQGNSA. Trimming removed 5 bases at V and 0 bases at J, with 11 bases between. CDR3 DNA: TGTGCCAGCAGCCGTGACAGGAGCTCCTACAATGAGCAGTTCTTC. Encoded protein: CASSRDRSSYNEQFF.

The chain combines TRBV20-1 with TRBJ1-1, with D tentatively TRBD1 (5 bases). The V end lost 5 bases, the J end lost 8 bases, and 9 bases lay between the germline ends. CDR3 length: 10 residues. In germline, CDR1 is DFQATT, CDR2 SNEGSKA (reference sequence). CDR3 loop: CSAGRQEAFF. As DNA, the CDR3 is TGCAGTGCTGGACGACAGGAAGCTTTCTTT.

The chain is built from TRBV28 and TRBJ2-2; TRBD1 aligns across 10 bases. The CDR3 totals 17 residues. The germline CDR1 and CDR2 sequences are MDHEN and SYDVKM. Unmatched junction bases numbered 11, after V lost 5 bases and J lost 5 bases. This CDR3 is CASSPAGTGVRTGELFF. Written as DNA, the CDR3 is TGTGCCAGCAGTCCCGCCGGGACAGGGGTTAGGACCGGGGAGCTGTTTTTT.

The chain has TRBV2 and TRBJ1-5; D uncertain. Germline loops: CDR1 SNHLY, CDR2 FYNNEI. This CDR3 contains 14 residues. V was pared by 3 bases and J by 1 base, with 7 bases between. CDR3 loop: CASSDTSSNQPQHF. The CDR3 DNA reads as TGTGCCAGCAGTGACACTTCGAGCAATCAGCCCCAGCATTTT.

This clone is labeled medium-sized (0.01 to 0.1%). The chain carries TRBV5-6 and TRBJ2-1, with a possible D match to TRBD2 (5 bases). Germline values: CDR1 SGHDT, CDR2 YYEEEE. Trimming removed 0 bases at V and 6 bases at J, with 13 bases between. This CDR3 region has 15 residues. The CDR3: CASSLGGWYGNEQFF. CDR3 bases: TGTGCCAGCAGCTTGGGCGGGTGGTACGGCAATGAGCAGTTCTTC. Variable domain in full (rest from reference TRBV5-6 and TRBJ2-1): DAGVTQSPTHLIKTRGQQVTLRCSPKSGHDTVSWYQQALGQGPQFIFQYYEEEERQRGNFPDRFSGHQFPNYSSELNVNALLLGDSALYLCASSLGGWYGNEQFFGPGTRLTVL.

This clone was counted a single time. The chain uses TRBV12-5 and TRBJ2-2; TRBD1 matches 8 bases. V gave up 7 bases and J gave up 5 bases; unmatched junction bases: 0. Germline lookup yields CDR1 LGHNT and CDR2 FRNRAP. This CDR3 region has 12 residues. As DNA, the CDR3 is TGTGCTAGTGACAGGGGGACCGGGGAGCTGTTTTTT. It is translated as CASDRGTGELFF. The variable domain in full, with the rest retrieved from reference TRBV12-5 and TRBJ2-2, is DARVTQTPRHKVTEMGQEVTMRCQPILGHNTVFWYRQTMMQGLELLAYFRNRAPLDDSGMPKDRFSAEMPDATLATLKIQPSEPRDSAVYFCASDRGTGELFFGEGSRLTVL.

V usage is TRBV18 and J usage is TRBJ2-3; 11 bases are shared with TRBD2. The CDR3 extends over 16 amino acids. V lost 3 bases, J lost 0 bases, and 2 bases stayed unmatched. Germline CDR1 reads KGHSH; CDR2 reads LQKENI. CDR3 DNA sequence: TGTGCCAGCTCACCCCGACTAGCGGGGAGCACAGATACGCAGTATTTT. It is translated as CASSPRLAGSTDTQYF.

In this sample, this clone is medium-sized (0.01 to 0.1%). This rearrangement joins TRBV24-1 to TRBJ2-1; a possible D gene is TRBD1 (6 bases). V lost 3 bases, J lost 3 bases, and 14 bases lay in between. The germline CDR1 and CDR2 sequences are KGHDR and SFDVKD. CDR3 length: 16 residues. The DNA of the CDR3 is TGTGCCACCAGTGATCCTTCAGGGGTGGTCTACAATGAGCAGTTCTTC. Translating it yields CATSDPSGVVYNEQFF.

This clone appeared a few times. The rearrangement links TRBV5-1 to TRBJ1-2; no definite D call. The germline CDR1 and CDR2 sequences are SGHRS and YFSETQ. The CDR3 loop spans 13 amino acids. The V end was cut by 0 bases, the J end by 5 bases, with 8 bases between. The CDR3 loop reads CASSLDAQYGYTF. CDR3 nucleotide sequence: TGCGCCAGCAGCTTGGATGCGCAGTATGGCTACACCTTC.

V is TRBV2 and J is TRBJ1-1, with D possibly matching TRBD1 (5 bases). This CDR3 has 12 residues. Between the trimmed V and J ends, which lost 6 bases and 4 bases, there was a span of 9 bases. Germline CDR1 and CDR2: SNHLY and FYNNEI. Here the CDR3 DNA reads TGTGCCAGCAGGGGGGATAGCACTGAAGCTTTCTTT. Translation gives CASRGDSTEAFF.

This clone has only a few counts. V and J are TRBV3-1 (or the pseudogene TRBV3-2) and TRBJ1-2; D gene unclear. Between the trimmed V and J ends, which lost 3 bases and 13 bases, there was a span of 12 bases. Germline CDR1 reads LGHDT; CDR2 reads YNNKEL (reference sequence). The CDR3 loop spans 11 amino acids. This CDR3 is CASSQDFGVTF. The CDR3 bases are TGTGCCAGCAGCCAGGACTTCGGAGTCACCTTC.

A single count supports this clone. The genes are TRBV2 and TRBJ2-2, with 8 bases matching TRBD1. There are 13 residues in the CDR3. The J segment lost 7 bases and the V segment lost 4 bases, leaving 2 bases of the junction unmatched. CDR1 is SNHLY and CDR2 is FYNNEI in the germline V gene. In DNA form, the CDR3 reads TGTGCCAGCAGTGGACAGGGGAACGGGGAGCTGTTTTTT. This encodes CASSGQGNGELFF.

The chain employs TRBV19 and TRBJ2-3, with D possibly matching TRBD2 (6 bases). The CDR3 contains 14 residues. Germline V gene data show CDR1 as LNHDA and CDR2 as SQIVND (reference sequence). Trimming stripped 5 bases from V and 6 bases from J, with 15 bases between. This CDR3 is CASSLVAASDTQYF. CDR3 DNA: TGTGCCAGTAGTTTGGTAGCGGCCTCGGATACGCAGTATTTT.

The chain combines TRBV9 with TRBJ2-7, with unresolved D. The germline V gene encodes CDR1 SGDLS and CDR2 YYNGEE. The CDR3 runs to 15 residues. V was trimmed by 3 bases and J by 7 bases, leaving 20 bases between them. CDR3 sequence: CASSGGWAPKGEQYV. The CDR3 DNA follows: TGTGCCAGCAGCGGGGGTTGGGCCCCCAAAGGAGAGCAGTACGTC.

This chain links TRBV12-3 or TRBV12-4 with TRBJ2-7, with 10 bases matching TRBD1. The trim removed 5 bases at V and 8 bases at J, leaving 6 bases unmatched. This CDR3 is 13 amino acids long. The CDR3 protein is CASSKWTGGQQYV. DNA for the CDR3: TGTGCCAGCAGTAAATGGACAGGGGGACAGCAGTACGTC.

The gene calls are TRBV28 and TRBJ2-1; no firm D call. Germline V lookup: CDR1 MDHEN, CDR2 SYDVKM. This CDR3 spans 11 amino acids. Trimming stripped 5 bases from V and 4 bases from J, with 3 bases between. The CDR3 region is CASSEYNEQFF. The CDR3 DNA follows: TGTGCCAGCAGTGAGTACAATGAGCAGTTCTTC. Drawing the rest from reference TRBV28 and TRBJ2-1, the complete variable domain is DVKVTQSSRYLVKRTGEKVFLECVQDMDHENMFWYRQDPGLGLRLIYFSYDVKMKEKGDIPEGYSVSREKKERFSLILESASTNQTSMYLCASSEYNEQFFGPGTRLTVL.

This clone was counted only a few times. The V gene is TRBV7-9, the J gene TRBJ1-2; 8 nucleotides line up with TRBD1. Germline V gene lookup returns CDR1 SEHNR and CDR2 FQNEAQ (reference sequence). This CDR3 spans 13 amino acids. V lost 1 base and J lost 8; bases outside the gene matches: 3. The CDR3 region is CASSLVTGEGYTF. The CDR3 coding sequence is TGTGCCAGCAGCTTAGTGACAGGGGAGGGCTACACCTTC.

The chain recombines TRBV20-1 with TRBJ1-5; the D is unclear. Germline values: CDR1 DFQATT, CDR2 SNEGSKA (reference sequence). V was shortened by 3 bases and J by 0 bases, with 12 bases between the two germline ends. The CDR3 has 15 amino acids. The CDR3 DNA reads TGCAGTGCTAGTGCGCCTCCATATAGCAATCAGCCCCAGCATTTT. This encodes CSASAPPYSNQPQHF.